A single sample is the source of the 25 T cell receptor beta chains below, sequenced in a study of identical twins (dated by TCRdb to about 2016). Receptor amplification or capture employed 5' RACE. The sequencer was an Illumina HiSeq 2000. In TCRdb, the public reads were trimmed at Q25 with fastp and aligned with MiXCR, with productive beta chains retained. Rows with one shared CDR3 protein collapse into an entry with the most common genes and DNA. The table for this sample lists a few hundred thousand distinct CDR3 sequences; nearly 10% of them were counted only once. Roughly 3% of the sample is in the top ten clones. This sample was shared with a second study, whose subject was yellow fever vaccine responses in identical twins.

Material: PBMCs. The source is a woman aged 18-29 years in good health.

The rearrangement links TRBV6-2 or TRBV6-3 to TRBJ2-7; TRBD1 agrees at 7 bases. V lost 4 bases to trimming and J lost 2 bases; unmatched junction nucleotides: 11. The CDR3 is 16 residues long. CDR1 and CDR2 (germline): MNHEY, SVGEGT. CDR3 loop: CASSSSGTASPYEQYF. In nucleotides, the CDR3 is TGTGCCAGCAGTTCCTCCGGGACAGCAAGCCCCTACGAGCAGTACTTC.

This clonotype has a handful of counts. This chain connects TRBV6-2 or TRBV6-3 to TRBJ2-5; 8 bases map to TRBD1. CDR3 length: 15 amino acids. V gave up 2 bases and J gave up 2 bases; unmatched junction bases: 4. CDR1 MNHEY and CDR2 SVGEGT come from the germline V gene. The CDR3 DNA follows: TGTGCCAGCAGTTACGAGGACAGGGCTCAAGAGACCCAGTACTTC. Its protein product is CASSYEDRAQETQYF.

The chain couples TRBV20-1 to TRBJ2-6; D is unresolved. Germline V CDR1 and CDR2: DFQATT, SNEGSKA (reference sequence). V shed 3 bases and J shed 2 bases, with 5 bases lying between them. CDR3 size: 13 residues. As DNA, the CDR3 is TGCAGTGCTAGTTTTACTGGGGCCAACGTCCTGACTTTC. This translates into CSASFTGANVLTF.

V is TRBV19 and J is TRBJ2-1, with D perhaps TRBD2 (6 bases). CDR1 is LNHDA, CDR2 SQIVND, per germline (reference sequence). Deletions cut 7 bases from V and 7 bases from J, with 23 bases between. This CDR3 region has 16 residues. CDR3 DNA sequence: TGTGCCAGTACCGGAGGGGCCAACACCCGGGGGAATGAGCAGTTCTTC. It translates to CASTGGANTRGNEQFF. The full variable domain, in which reference TRBV19 and TRBJ2-1 provide the parts outside the CDR3, is DGGITQSPKYLFRKEGQNVTLSCEQNLNHDAMYWYRQDPGQGLRLIYYSQIVNDFQKGDIAEGYSVSREKKESFPLTVTSAQKNPTAFYLCASTGGANTRGNEQFFGPGTRLTVL.

This clonotype was found many times. The chain combines TRBV15 with TRBJ2-3; no clear D gene. V lost 3 bases and J lost 3, with 16 bases in between. Germline CDR1 is LNHNV and CDR2 is YYDKDF (reference sequence). CDR3 length equals 16 residues. CDR3 nucleotide sequence: TGTGCCACCAGCAGGCAGGAGAGATTGGCAACAGATACGCAGTATTTT. This sequence encodes CATSRQERLATDTQYF.

The sample holds many counts of this clonotype. This chain connects TRBV29-1 to TRBJ2-3, with 7 bases fitting TRBD2. Germline V CDR1 and CDR2: SQVTM, ANQGSEA. This CDR3 has 15 amino acids. The V gene end was trimmed by 1 base and the J gene end by 0 bases; junction bases not matched to a gene: 4. DNA for the CDR3: TGCAGCGTTGAAGGGGGGGACTACAGCACAGATACGCAGTATTTT. Protein sequence: CSVEGGDYSTDTQYF.

This clonotype was counted only a few times. This chain connects TRBV27 to TRBJ2-7; D remains ambiguous. The CDR3 is 13 residues long. The germline gives CDR1 MNHEY, CDR2 SMNVEV (reference sequence). Trimming removed 4 bases from V and 6 bases from J, with 13 bases in between. The CDR3, as DNA: TGTGCCAGCAGTTCCGGAAGGTACAGCGAGCAGTACTTC. The encoded protein is CASSSGRYSEQYF.

In this sample, this clonotype turned up many times. The rearrangement links TRBV12-3 or TRBV12-4 to TRBJ1-5; D is perhaps TRBD1 (5 bases). The CDR3 loop spans 15 amino acids. The V gene lost 5 bases and the J gene lost 1 base, with 12 bases spanning the gap. CDR3 bases: TGTGCCAGCAGTGTGGGGGGAGGCAGCAATCAGCCCCAGCATTTT. Protein: CASSVGGGSNQPQHF.

This clonotype was counted between two and nine times. The J gene is TRBJ2-7, the V gene TRBV2; 14 bases map to TRBD2. V trimming: 4 bases; J trimming: 6 bases; junction bases outside the gene matches: 2. The CDR3 runs 14 residues. Germline V gene lookup returns CDR1 SNHLY and CDR2 FYNNEI. The CDR3 DNA reads TGTGCCAGCAGTGCGGGACTAGCGGGAGTCGAGCAGTACTTC. This codes for CASSAGLAGVEQYF.

This clonotype was observed a handful of times. V gene TRBV3-1 combines with J gene TRBJ2-3; weak D call: TRBD2 (5 bases). The V end was cut by 2 bases, the J end by 4 bases, with 16 bases between. CDR1 is LGHDT and CDR2 is YNNKEL in the germline V gene (reference sequence). This CDR3 contains 16 residues. CDR3 sequence reads: CASSQRDPGRADTQYF. CDR3 sequence (DNA): TGTGCCAGCAGCCAACGAGACCCTGGGCGGGCAGATACGCAGTATTTT.

This clonotype appeared a few times. This sequence joins TRBV12-3 or TRBV12-4 and TRBJ2-1, with TRBD2 matching 13 bases. Trimming cost V 4 bases and J 8 bases; bases outside gene matches: 5. The CDR3 runs 15 residues. The CDR3 region has the DNA TGTGCCAGCAGTTCAGGGACTAGCGGGGTTTATGAGCAGTTCTTC. This codes for CASSSGTSGVYEQFF.

This clonotype was observed many times. This CDR3 is CASSESVLAGAVHEQFF. The CDR3 region has the DNA TGTGCCAGCAGTGAATCAGTCTTGGCGGGAGCGGTACATGAGCAGTTCTTC. This sequence joins TRBV25-1 and TRBJ2-1; 7 nucleotides align to TRBD2. Germline trimming cut 1 base from V and 8 bases from J; bases unmatched to any gene: 14. The CDR3 sequence is 17 residues long. CDR1 and CDR2 from the germline V gene are MGHDK and SYGVNS.

The chain recombines TRBV27 with TRBJ1-5; TRBD1 aligns across 8 bases. There are 15 residues in the CDR3. Germline V lookup: CDR1 MNHEY, CDR2 SMNVEV (reference sequence). After removal of 5 bases from V and 2 bases from J, the junction contained 5 bases not matched to a gene. CDR3 in amino acids: CASSQWTGRNQPQHF. The CDR3 DNA sequence: TGTGCCAGCAGTCAATGGACAGGGCGCAATCAGCCCCAGCATTTT.

Ten or more counts support this clonotype. The genes are TRBV7-6 and TRBJ2-7; the D is unclear. Germline CDR1 SGHVS, CDR2 FNYEAQ. V was cut by 2 bases and J by 2 bases, with 7 bases left in between. The CDR3 is made up of 13 amino acids. The CDR3 DNA sequence: TGTGCCAGCAGCTTATCCCTGGCCTACGAGCAGTACTTC. Translated: CASSLSLAYEQYF.

This clonotype occurred many times. The junction departs from germline at one end; a sequencing error may be responsible. This rearrangement joins TRBV12-3 or TRBV12-4 to TRBJ2-2; 7 nucleotides line up with TRBD1. This CDR3 is 14 amino acids long. CDR3 region: CASSLAGGTGELFF. In nucleotides, the CDR3 is TGTGCCAGCAGCTTAGCAGGGGGCACCGGGGAGCTGTTTTTT.

This chain connects TRBV29-1 to TRBJ2-1, with 13 bases lining up with TRBD2. Per germline, CDR1 SQVTM and CDR2 ANQGSEA. Losses at the gene ends were 4 bases for V and 6 bases for J; bases not matched to a gene: 3. The CDR3 spans 14 residues. CDR3 amino acids: CSVGGLAGTNEQFF. In DNA form, the CDR3 reads TGCAGCGTTGGGGGACTAGCGGGAACCAATGAGCAGTTCTTC.

The CDR3 loop is CATSLIGQGASAGANVLTF. As DNA, the CDR3 is TGTGCCACCAGCCTGATAGGACAGGGGGCTAGTGCTGGGGCCAACGTCCTGACTTTC. The chain carries TRBV15 and TRBJ2-6, with 11 bases identical to TRBD1. In germline, CDR1 is LNHNV, CDR2 YYDKDF (reference sequence). The CDR3 contains 19 residues. Trimming cost V 5 bases and J 2 bases; bases outside gene matches: 11.

This chain joins TRBV7-2 and TRBJ2-7, with D possibly matching TRBD2 (6 bases). The V end was cut by 2 bases, the J end by 6 bases, with 14 bases between. CDR3 size: 14 residues. In germline, CDR1 is SGHTA, CDR2 FQGNSA. CDR3: CASSLLPGVGEQYF. The DNA of the CDR3 is TGTGCCAGCAGCTTACTGCCGGGGGTTGGCGAGCAGTACTTC.

There are a few counts of this clonotype. The gene calls are TRBV12-3 or TRBV12-4 and TRBJ2-5; 7 nucleotides match TRBD1. V shed 5 bases, J shed 2 bases, and the junction held 5 bases outside the gene matches. CDR3 size: 14 residues. CDR3: CASSHGTEQETQYF. The CDR3 DNA is TGTGCCAGCAGTCATGGGACAGAACAAGAGACCCAGTACTTC.

This clonotype was found a few times. The chain employs TRBV27 and TRBJ2-3, with D tentatively TRBD2 (6 bases). V lost 5 bases and J lost 2, with 14 bases in between. This CDR3 region has 15 residues. Germline V CDR1 and CDR2: MNHEY, SMNVEV (reference sequence). The CDR3 region has the DNA TGTGCCAGCAGTCCCGGCGGGGCGATCACAGATACGCAGTATTTT. Translated, it gives CASSPGGAITDTQYF.

This clonotype was counted a few times. The gene calls are TRBV3-1 and TRBJ2-1; 7 nucleotides agree with TRBD1. The CDR3 contains 16 residues. CDR1 LGHDT and CDR2 YNNKEL come from the germline V gene (reference sequence). V lost 5 bases, J lost 7 bases, and 14 bases stayed unmatched. Written as DNA, the CDR3 is TGTGCCAGCAGCGATAAACAGGGGAATCGCTTAAATGAGCAGTTCTTC. It translates to CASSDKQGNRLNEQFF.

A few counts support this clonotype. The chain carries TRBV10-2 and TRBJ2-7; 11 nucleotides match TRBD2. CDR3 size: 15 residues. Germline V gene data show CDR1 as WSHSY and CDR2 as SAAADI. V lost 3 bases to trimming and J lost 3 bases; unmatched junction nucleotides: 4. CDR3 DNA sequence: TGCGCCAGCAGTGAAAGGACTAGCGGGCGCTACGAGCAGTACTTC. Its protein is CASSERTSGRYEQYF.

This chain connects TRBV3-1 to TRBJ2-5, with D tentatively TRBD2 (6 bases). The germline V and J ends were trimmed by 0 bases and 5 bases, with 10 bases remaining between them. CDR1 and CDR2 from the germline V gene are LGHDT and YNNKEL (reference sequence). CDR3 length: 14 amino acids. The CDR3 DNA sequence: TGTGCCAGCAGCCAAGACCATGCGGGGGAGACCCAGTACTTC. Amino acids: CASSQDHAGETQYF.

This clonotype was seen repeatedly, ten times or more. The genes are TRBV14 and TRBJ1-2, with no clear D. The CDR3 has 13 residues. From germline, CDR1 is SGHDN and CDR2 FVKESK. The V and J ends lost 1 base and 2 bases respectively, with 5 bases between them. CDR3 coding DNA: TGTGCCAGCAGCCAAGCACAGAACTATGGCTACACCTTC. Protein: CASSQAQNYGYTF.

This clonotype was seen a handful of times. The V gene is TRBV27, the J gene TRBJ2-3, with TRBD2 matching over 9 bases. V was clipped by 0 bases and J by 6 bases; unmatched bases: 13. This CDR3 has 18 amino acids. From germline, CDR1 is MNHEY and CDR2 SMNVEV (reference sequence). This CDR3 is CASSLSPPGAGGTDTQYF. The CDR3 DNA sequence: TGTGCCAGCAGTTTATCCCCCCCGGGAGCGGGAGGAACGGATACGCAGTATTTT.